This T cell receptor (beta chain) was found in a study of CD8+CD57+ T cells in acquired aplastic anemia. Study overall: The mean DNA yield obtained from sorted CD4+ and CD8+ cells came to approximately 3.2 ug. Researchers reported that healthy donors averaged roughly 11 million reads for CD4+ cells. Findings and limits, study-wide: Patients and controls shared around 30 CD8+ CDR3 sequences.

Turning to this clonotype: Its target is not known.

V lost 6 bases, J lost 6 bases, and 22 bases lay in between. Germline V gene sequence: CDR1 MDHEN, CDR2 SYDVKM. The length of the CDR3 is 16 residues. Profiling of TCR beta VDJ combinations and CDR3 sequences used genomic DNA as template. MiXCR was run by TCRdb on the reads, yielding one entry per CDR3 protein. The profile shows over 150,000 distinct CDR3 sequences, about 48% of them singletons. The clonotype originates from a human donor in good health. Sequencing was done on a sample of sorted CD4+, CD8+, or CD8+CD57+ T cells (not recorded which) from PBMCs. The chain joins TRBV28 to TRBJ2-3; D may be TRBD2 (6 bases). Here the CDR3 reads CASSQPLSGQRDTQYF. The CDR3 DNA reads as TGTGCCAGCAGCCAGCCCCTTAGCGGACAAAGGGATACGCAGTATTTT.